Reported below is one TCR beta chain. Trimming took 4 bases from V and 2 from J; bases not matched to a gene: 1. This CDR3 has 12 amino acids. The germline gives CDR1 GTSNPN, CDR2 SVGIG (reference sequence). This sample is part of a study of blood T cell repertoires in COVID-19. Clones were read by immunoSEQ multiplex PCR, and TCRdb kept only the in-frame ones, dropping some. The sample consists of some 220,000 clones, about 83% of them appearing once. Sequences were obtained from peripheral blood. This TCR came from a woman aged 30 to 39 with COVID-19, enrolled during active disease. The chain uses TRBV30 and TRBJ2-7, with TRBD1 identical over 8 bases. CDR3 DNA sequence: TGTGCCTGGACAGGGGGCCCCTACGAGCAGTACTTC. This encodes CAWTGGPYEQYF.